This T cell receptor beta chain was profiled in a study of shared clonotypes between healthy human individuals. For the study at large: CD4 naive cells filled three plates per donor, CD4 memory three, CD8 naive two and CD8 memory one.

About this clone itself: Other DNA sequences of this sample code for an identical CDR3.

TCRdb's table, derived via immunoSEQ multiplex PCR, lists solely in-frame clones and lacks some. The sample carries fewer than 3 million clones, about nine tenths recorded once. The specimen sequenced was naive CD4+ T cells from PBMCs. This sample's subset: CD45RA+ positively selected. This sequence originates from a man between 18 and 29 years old in good health. Some clones in this sample may be carry-over from other donors' samples.

The CDR3 reads CASGSSYEQYF. In DNA, the CDR3 is TGTGCCAGCGGGAGCTCCTACGAGCAGTACTTC. The chain joins TRBV6-5 to TRBJ2-7, with D perhaps matching TRBD2 (5 bases). Deletions cut 8 bases from V and 0 bases from J, with 5 bases between. The CDR3 is 11 amino acids. The germline CDR1 and CDR2 sequences are MNHEY and SVGAGI.